Reported below is one T cell receptor (beta chain). Its binding antigen is unknown. The record has no base qualities; no much larger clone is one base away. To sequence the TCRbeta CDR3 region, genomic DNA was isolated from the sorted cells. The immunoSEQ Assay was used for sequencing of TCRbeta CDR3 regions. Drawn from immuneACCESS, this table holds only the in-frame rearrangements with V and J called that TCRdb kept. Clones are partly lost; checked studies trace under half to an unresolved V gene and leave the rest unexplained. In this sample the table shows 60,000 or so clones, about 94% of which occur a single time. Of the sample, around a fifth is held by the ten largest clones. For CDR1 and CDR2, the germline V gene (reference sequence) lists MNHEY and SMNVEV. From its cysteine to its phenylalanine, the CDR3 spans 15 amino acids. Only the CDR3 DNA stays, 45 bases, in frame from base 1. V ends up 4 bases short and J 2 bases short, with an unmatched junction base count of 5.

This entry is derived from a study of OX40 agonist ivuxolimab in advanced cancers. At the level of the whole study: Ivuxolimab, which targeted the costimulatory receptor OX40 (CD134), was an agonistic, fully human IgG2 monoclonal antibody. The paper describes the monotherapy dose-escalation part (N ≈ 50 patients) of the phase I trial of ivuxolimab. In the dose-escalation cohort, approximately 82% of patients were male, and the mean age was roughly 60 years with a range of roughly 23 to 79. The point of sequencing TCRbeta in the periphery was to test whether ivuxolimab changed TCR sequence diversity and drove clonal T-cell expansion. Of the roughly 50 dose-escalation patients, hepatocellular carcinoma was present in approximately 20, melanoma in roughly 15, renal cell carcinoma in 9 and head and neck cancer in 9. Prior anti-PD-1, anti-PD-L1 or anti-CTLA-4 therapy was permitted, and 30% to 50% of dose-escalation patients had received checkpoint inhibitors. Partial responses occurred in three dose-escalation patients: two with cutaneous melanoma and one with hepatocellular carcinoma. Intravenous ivuxolimab was administered to patients every 2 weeks at six dose levels: 0.01, 0.1, 0.3, 1.5, 3 and 10 mg/kg. The investigation overall reported the following: In the 0.1-3.0 mg/kg groups, partial responders had among the lowest normalized peripheral clonal expansion, particularly in CD8+ T cells. Low levels of normalized T-cell clonal expansion were also seen in some nonresponding patients. The antigen specificity of the peripheral T cells that underwent clonal expansion was not determined. After ivuxolimab, more expanded clones were found on average in CD8+ T cells than in CD4+ T cells. At doses from 0.1 to 3.0 mg/kg, clonal expansion was seen in both CD4+ and CD8+ blood T cells between baseline and week 6.

Patients with a history of autoimmune disease or receiving systemic immunosuppression were excluded from the trial. Peripheral blood for TCR sequencing was collected from all dose cohorts at baseline, on cycle 4 day 1, and on cycle 7 day 1. The samples were drawn from a first-in-human, open-label, multicenter phase I dose-escalation trial of ivuxolimab. The trial enrolled adults with locally advanced or metastatic head and neck squamous cell, hepatocellular, melanoma or renal cell carcinoma. Before TCR sequencing, CD4+ T cells and CD8+ T cells from peripheral blood were sorted into separate populations.

This sequence originates from an adult with an advanced solid tumor such as melanoma, head and neck, liver or kidney cancer. This sequence uses TRBV27 and TRBJ1-2; 9 bases in the junction line up with TRBD1. The starting material was CD4+ or CD8+ T cells sorted from blood, obtained in a trial of the OX40 agonist ivuxolimab. In nucleotides, the sequence is TGTGCCAGCAGTTCGCCCGGGACAGGGAACTATGGCTACACCTTC. Its coded protein is CASSSPGTGNYGYTF.